A single sample is the source of the 6 T cell receptor beta chains below, sequenced in a study of T cells in Graves' hyperthyroidism and ophthalmopathy. TCR beta CDR3 regions were amplified from RNA transcripts. The TCR CDR3 was amplified in a first-round RT-PCR using the HTBI primer set. TCRdb itself ran the multiplex PCR reads through MiXCR, one entry per CDR3 protein. The data show about 640,000 distinct CDR3 sequences, with more than 14% seen just once and approximately 12% held by the top ten. The sample consisted of blood. These receptors were obtained from a woman in her forties or fifties with Graves' ophthalmopathy.

This chain connects TRBV27 to TRBJ2-7; 13 bases map to TRBD2. CDR3 size: 16 residues. CDR1 and CDR2 from the germline V gene are MNHEY and SMNVEV (reference sequence). The trim removed 4 bases at V and 3 bases at J, leaving 6 bases unmatched. The CDR3 region is CASSSATSGRIYEQYF. CDR3 DNA sequence: TGTGCCAGCAGTTCGGCGACTAGCGGGAGGATCTACGAGCAGTACTTC.

Many counts were recorded for this clonotype. This chain links TRBV7-2 with TRBJ2-7, with D possibly being TRBD1 or TRBD2 (5 bases each). Germline V gene lookup returns CDR1 SGHTA and CDR2 FQGNSA. V was cut by 2 bases and J by 3 bases, with 11 bases left in between. The CDR3 covers 14 residues. CDR3 bases: TGTGCCAGCAGCTTACGGGACCCCAGCTACGAGCAGTACTTC. This gives the protein CASSLRDPSYEQYF.

This clonotype was observed at least ten times. The chain recombines TRBV7-6 with TRBJ2-7; D unresolved. Trimming took 5 bases from V and 5 from J, leaving 22 bases between them. The CDR3 has 16 residues. CDR1 is SGHVS and CDR2 is FNYEAQ in the germline V gene. The CDR3, as DNA: TGTGCCAGCAGCCCCAGGACGCAACTTATGAAACACGAGCAGTACTTC. Translating gives CASSPRTQLMKHEQYF.

The sample holds many counts of this clonotype. The gene calls are TRBV5-1 and TRBJ2-2; 8 nucleotides agree with TRBD1. The germline CDR1 and CDR2 sequences are SGHRS and YFSETQ. CDR3 length: 15 residues. V lost 4 bases, J lost 8 bases, and 10 bases stayed unmatched. The CDR3 sequence is CASSPGGPMMGELFF. The CDR3 region has the DNA TGCGCCAGCAGCCCAGGGGGCCCTATGATGGGGGAGCTGTTTTTT.

This rearrangement joins TRBV4-3 to TRBJ1-3, with 7 bases identical to TRBD1. V shed 3 bases and J 3 bases; nucleotides not matched to a gene: 14. In germline, CDR1 is LGHNA, CDR2 YSLEER. The CDR3 is 18 residues long. The CDR3, as DNA: TGCGCCAGCAGCCAGGGTTCGGCCACAGGGGTTATTGGAAACACCATATATTTT. Translation gives CASSQGSATGVIGNTIYF.

This clonotype has at least ten counts. The V and J genes are TRBV11-3 and TRBJ2-7, with 7 positions matching TRBD1. The CDR3 contains 14 residues. The trim removed 0 bases at V and 2 bases at J, leaving 1 base unmatched. Germline-derived CDR1 and CDR2 are SGHNT and YENEEA. The CDR3, as DNA: TGTGCCAGCAGCTTAGAGACAGGGACCTACGAGCAGTACTTC. Translation gives CASSLETGTYEQYF.